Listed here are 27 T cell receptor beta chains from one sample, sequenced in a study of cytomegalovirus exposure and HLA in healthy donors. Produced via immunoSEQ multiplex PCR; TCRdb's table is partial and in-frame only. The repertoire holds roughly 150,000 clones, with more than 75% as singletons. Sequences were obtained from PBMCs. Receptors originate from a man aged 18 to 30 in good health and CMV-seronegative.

The chain's CDR3 is CASSLSRVNYGYTF. CDR3 nucleotides: TGTGCCAGCAGTTTATCCAGGGTTAACTATGGCTACACCTTC. The chain carries TRBV27 and TRBJ1-2, with D perhaps matching TRBD1 (5 bases). Germline V gene data show CDR1 as MNHEY and CDR2 as SMNVEV (reference sequence). The CDR3 runs to 14 residues. V was pared by 0 bases and J by 1 base, with 6 bases between.

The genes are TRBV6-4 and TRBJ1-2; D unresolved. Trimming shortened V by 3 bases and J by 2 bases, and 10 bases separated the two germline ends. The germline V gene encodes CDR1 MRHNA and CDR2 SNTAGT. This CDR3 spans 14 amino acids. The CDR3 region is CASSERLGNYGYTF. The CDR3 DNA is TGTGCCAGCAGTGAAAGGTTGGGCAACTATGGCTACACCTTC.

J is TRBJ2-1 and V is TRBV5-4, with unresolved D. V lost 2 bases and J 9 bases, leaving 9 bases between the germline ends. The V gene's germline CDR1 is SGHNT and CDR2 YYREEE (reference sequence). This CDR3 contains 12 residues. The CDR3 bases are TGTGCCAGCAGCTTCGGAGTGGGTGAGCAGTTCTTC. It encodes CASSFGVGEQFF.

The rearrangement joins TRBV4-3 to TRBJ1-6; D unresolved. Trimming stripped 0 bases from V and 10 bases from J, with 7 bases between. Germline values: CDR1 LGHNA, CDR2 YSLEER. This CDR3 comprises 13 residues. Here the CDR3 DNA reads TGCGCCAGCAGCCAAGATAACAGATCACCCCTCCACTTT. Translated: CASSQDNRSPLHF.

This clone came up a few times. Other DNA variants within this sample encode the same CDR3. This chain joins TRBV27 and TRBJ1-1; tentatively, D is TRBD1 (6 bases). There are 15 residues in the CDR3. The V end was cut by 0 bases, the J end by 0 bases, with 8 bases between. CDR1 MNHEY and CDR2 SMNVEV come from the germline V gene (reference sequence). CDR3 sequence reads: CASSLSRGMNTEAFF. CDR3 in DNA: TGTGCCAGCAGTTTATCAAGGGGGATGAACACTGAAGCTTTCTTT.

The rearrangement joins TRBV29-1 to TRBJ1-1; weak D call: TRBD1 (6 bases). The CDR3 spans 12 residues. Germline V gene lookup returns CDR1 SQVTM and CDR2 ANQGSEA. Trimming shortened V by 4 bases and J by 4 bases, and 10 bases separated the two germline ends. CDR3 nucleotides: TGCAGCGTTGGACAGGTCTCCACTGAAGCTTTCTTT. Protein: CSVGQVSTEAFF.

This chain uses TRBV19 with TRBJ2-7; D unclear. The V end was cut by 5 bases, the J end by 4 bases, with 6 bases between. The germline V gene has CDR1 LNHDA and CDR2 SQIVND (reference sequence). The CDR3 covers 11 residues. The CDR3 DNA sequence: TGTGCCAGTAGTTCGCGGTACGAGCAGTACTTC. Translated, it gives CASSSRYEQYF.

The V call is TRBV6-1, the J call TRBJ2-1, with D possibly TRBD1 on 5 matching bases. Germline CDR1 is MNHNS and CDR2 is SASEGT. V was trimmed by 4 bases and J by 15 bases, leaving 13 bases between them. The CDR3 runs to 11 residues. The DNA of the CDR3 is TGTGCCAGCAGTGGGGTAGGGGCTGCGTTCTTC. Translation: CASSGVGAAFF.

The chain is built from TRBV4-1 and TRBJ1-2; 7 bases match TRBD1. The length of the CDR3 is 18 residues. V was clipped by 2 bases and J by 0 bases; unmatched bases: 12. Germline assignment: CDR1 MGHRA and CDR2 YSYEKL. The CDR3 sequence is CASSQLRDRRVTNYGYTF. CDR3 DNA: TGCGCCAGCAGCCAACTCCGGGACAGAAGAGTAACTAACTATGGCTACACCTTC.

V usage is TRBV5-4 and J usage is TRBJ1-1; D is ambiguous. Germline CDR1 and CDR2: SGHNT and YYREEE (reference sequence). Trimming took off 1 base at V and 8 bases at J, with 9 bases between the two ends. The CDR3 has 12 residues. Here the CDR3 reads CASSLNRVEAFF. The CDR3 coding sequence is TGTGCCAGCAGCTTGAATCGAGTAGAAGCTTTCTTT.

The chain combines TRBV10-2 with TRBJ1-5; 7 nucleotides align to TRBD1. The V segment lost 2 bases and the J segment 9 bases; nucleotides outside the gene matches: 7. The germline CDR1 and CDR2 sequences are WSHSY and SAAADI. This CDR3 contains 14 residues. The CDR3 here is CASSEGVGGLPQHF. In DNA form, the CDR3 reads TGCGCCAGCAGTGAGGGAGTAGGGGGCCTGCCCCAGCATTTT.

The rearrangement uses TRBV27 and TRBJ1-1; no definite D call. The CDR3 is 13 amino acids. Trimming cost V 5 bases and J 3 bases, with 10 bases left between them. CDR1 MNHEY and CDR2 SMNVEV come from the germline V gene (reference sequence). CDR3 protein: CASSGGPYTEAFF. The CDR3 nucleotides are TGTGCCAGCAGTGGCGGGCCGTACACTGAAGCTTTCTTT.

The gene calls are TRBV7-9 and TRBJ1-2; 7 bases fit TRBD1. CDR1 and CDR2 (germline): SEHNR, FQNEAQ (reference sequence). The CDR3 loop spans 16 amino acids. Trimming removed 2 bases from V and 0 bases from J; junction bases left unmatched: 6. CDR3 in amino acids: CASSLRSGGTNYGYTF. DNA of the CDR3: TGTGCCAGCAGCTTAAGGTCAGGGGGAACTAACTATGGCTACACCTTC.

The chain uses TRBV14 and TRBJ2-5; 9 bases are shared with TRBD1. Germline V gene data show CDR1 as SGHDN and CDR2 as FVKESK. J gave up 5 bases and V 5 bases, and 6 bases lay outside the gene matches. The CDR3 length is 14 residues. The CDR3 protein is CASSSQGAYETQYF. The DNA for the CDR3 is TGTGCCAGCAGCTCACAGGGGGCTTATGAGACCCAGTACTTC.

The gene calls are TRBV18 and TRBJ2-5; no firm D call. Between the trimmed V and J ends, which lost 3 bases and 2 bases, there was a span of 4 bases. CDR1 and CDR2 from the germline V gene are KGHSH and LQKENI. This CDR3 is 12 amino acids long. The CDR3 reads CASSPQQETQYF. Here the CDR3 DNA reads TGTGCCAGCTCACCCCAGCAAGAGACCCAGTACTTC. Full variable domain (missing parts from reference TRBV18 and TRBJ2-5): NAGVMQNPRHLVRRRGQEARLRCSPMKGHSHVYWYRQLPEEGLKFMVYLQKENIIDESGMPKERFSAEFPKEGPSILRIQQVVRGDSAAYFCASSPQQETQYFGPGTRLLVL.

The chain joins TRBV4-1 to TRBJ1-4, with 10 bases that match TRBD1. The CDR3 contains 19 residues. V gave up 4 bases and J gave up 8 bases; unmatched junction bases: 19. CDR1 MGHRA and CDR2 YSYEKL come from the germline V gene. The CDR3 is CASSRATGGSLGRDEKLFF. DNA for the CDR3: TGCGCCAGCAGCCGTGCGACAGGGGGCTCTTTGGGAAGGGACGAAAAACTGTTTTTT.

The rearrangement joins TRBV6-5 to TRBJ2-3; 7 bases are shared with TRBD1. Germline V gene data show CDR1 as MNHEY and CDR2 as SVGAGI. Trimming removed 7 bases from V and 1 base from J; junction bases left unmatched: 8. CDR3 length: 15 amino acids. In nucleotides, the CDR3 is TGTGCCAGCACCCTGACAGGGAAGGGCACAGATACGCAGTATTTT. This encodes CASTLTGKGTDTQYF.

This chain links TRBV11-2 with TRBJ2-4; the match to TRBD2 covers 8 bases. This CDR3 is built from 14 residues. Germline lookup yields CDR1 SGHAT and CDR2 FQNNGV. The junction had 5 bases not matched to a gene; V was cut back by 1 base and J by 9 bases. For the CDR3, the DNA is TGTGCCAGCAGCTTAGTGGCGGGGGGCGGCATTCAGTACTTC. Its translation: CASSLVAGGGIQYF.

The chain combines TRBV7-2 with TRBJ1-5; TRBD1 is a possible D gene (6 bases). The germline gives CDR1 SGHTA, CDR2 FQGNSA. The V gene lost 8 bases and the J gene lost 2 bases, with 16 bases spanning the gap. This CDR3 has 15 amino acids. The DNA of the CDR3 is TGTGCCAGCCATATGACAGGTTTCGGCAATCAGCCCCAGCATTTT. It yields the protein CASHMTGFGNQPQHF.

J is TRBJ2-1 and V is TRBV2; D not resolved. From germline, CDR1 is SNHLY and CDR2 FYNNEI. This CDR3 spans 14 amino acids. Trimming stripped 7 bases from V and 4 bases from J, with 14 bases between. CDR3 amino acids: CASIQAITYNEQFF. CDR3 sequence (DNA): TGTGCCAGCATTCAGGCTATAACGTACAATGAGCAGTTCTTC.

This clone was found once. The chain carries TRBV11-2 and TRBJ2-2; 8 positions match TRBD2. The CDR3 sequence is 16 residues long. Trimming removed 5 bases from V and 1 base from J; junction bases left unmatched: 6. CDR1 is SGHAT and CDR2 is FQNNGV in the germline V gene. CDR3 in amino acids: CASSPLAGGNTGELFF. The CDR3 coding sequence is TGTGCCAGCAGCCCCCTAGCGGGCGGGAACACCGGGGAGCTGTTTTTT. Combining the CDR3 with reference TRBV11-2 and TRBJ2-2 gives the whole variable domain EAGVAQSPRYKIIEKRQSVAFWCNPISGHATLYWYQQILGQGPKLLIQFQNNGVVDDSQLPKDRFSAERLKGVDSTLKIQPAKLEDSAVYLCASSPLAGGNTGELFFGEGSRLTVL.

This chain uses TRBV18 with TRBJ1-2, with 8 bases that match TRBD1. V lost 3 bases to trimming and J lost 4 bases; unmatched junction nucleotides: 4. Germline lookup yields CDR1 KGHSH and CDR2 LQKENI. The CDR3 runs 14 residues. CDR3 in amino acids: CASSPGQGGYGYTF. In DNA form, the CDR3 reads TGTGCCAGCTCACCCGGACAGGGTGGCTATGGCTACACCTTC. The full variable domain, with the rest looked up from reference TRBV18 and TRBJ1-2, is NAGVMQNPRHLVRRRGQEARLRCSPMKGHSHVYWYRQLPEEGLKFMVYLQKENIIDESGMPKERFSAEFPKEGPSILRIQQVVRGDSAAYFCASSPGQGGYGYTFGSGTRLTVV.

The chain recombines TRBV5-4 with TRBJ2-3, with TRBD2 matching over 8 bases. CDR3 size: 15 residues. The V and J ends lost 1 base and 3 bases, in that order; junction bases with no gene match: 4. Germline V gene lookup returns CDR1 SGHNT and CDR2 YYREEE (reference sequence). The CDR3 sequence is CASSLSSGSTDTQYF. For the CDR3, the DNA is TGTGCCAGCAGCTTGTCCAGCGGGAGTACAGATACGCAGTATTTT.

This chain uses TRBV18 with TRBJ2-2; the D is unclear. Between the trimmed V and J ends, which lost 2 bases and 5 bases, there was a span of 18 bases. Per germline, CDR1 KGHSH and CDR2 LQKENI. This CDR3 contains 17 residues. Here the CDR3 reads CASSPGLAPLLTGELFF. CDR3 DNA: TGTGCCAGCTCACCAGGTCTCGCCCCACTCCTTACCGGGGAGCTGTTTTTT.

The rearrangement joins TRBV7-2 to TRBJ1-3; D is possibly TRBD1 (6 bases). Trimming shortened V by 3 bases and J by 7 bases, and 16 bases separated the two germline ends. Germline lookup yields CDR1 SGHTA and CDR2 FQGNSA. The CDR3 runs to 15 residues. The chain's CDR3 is CASSFLGQIGNTIYF. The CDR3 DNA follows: TGTGCCAGCAGCTTCTTGGGACAAATAGGGAACACCATATATTTT.

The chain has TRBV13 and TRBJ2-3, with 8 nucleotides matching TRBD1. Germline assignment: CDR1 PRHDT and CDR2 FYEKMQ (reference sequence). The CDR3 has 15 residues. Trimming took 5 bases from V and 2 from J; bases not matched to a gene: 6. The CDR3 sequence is CASSPKTGVTDTQYF. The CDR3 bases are TGTGCCAGCAGCCCAAAGACAGGGGTCACAGATACGCAGTATTTT.

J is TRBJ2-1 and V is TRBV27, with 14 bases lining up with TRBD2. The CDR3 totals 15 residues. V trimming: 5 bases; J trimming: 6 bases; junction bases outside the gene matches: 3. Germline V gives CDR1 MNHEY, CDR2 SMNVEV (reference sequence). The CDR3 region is CASSTGTSGSNEQFF. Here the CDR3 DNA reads TGTGCCAGCAGTACCGGGACTAGCGGGAGCAATGAGCAGTTCTTC.